A single sample gave rise to the 10 T cell receptor beta chains below, sequenced in a study of identical twins. Each CDR3 protein gets one entry after TCRdb re-called the 5' RACE reads with MiXCR. Here the sample spans roughly 280,000 distinct CDR3 sequences, around 9.7% being singletons. Another study also made use of these data, one on yellow fever vaccine responses in identical twins.

The sequenced sample consisted of CD8+ T cells sorted from blood. These receptors all come from a young woman in good health.

The rearrangement links TRBV20-1 to TRBJ2-1; 10 bases align to TRBD2. V gave up 0 bases and J gave up 8 bases; unmatched junction bases: 13. The CDR3 has 17 amino acids. CDR1 and CDR2 from the germline V gene are DFQATT and SNEGSKA (reference sequence). The CDR3 region is CSARDAGGSGRFDEQFF. As DNA, the CDR3 is TGCAGTGCTAGAGATGCCGGTGGTAGCGGGAGGTTCGATGAGCAGTTCTTC.

The chain uses TRBV7-2 and TRBJ2-3; the D gene is possibly TRBD1 (6 bases). Trimming removed 5 bases at V and 3 bases at J, with 21 bases between. Germline V gene data show CDR1 as SGHTA and CDR2 as FQGNSA. The CDR3 has 17 residues. The CDR3 sequence: CASSVSPAGVMTDTQYF. CDR3 bases: TGTGCCAGCAGCGTCTCTCCGGCAGGGGTCATGACAGATACGCAGTATTTT.

The genes are TRBV7-9 and TRBJ2-3, with a possible D match to TRBD2 (5 bases). The CDR3 runs to 15 residues. Germline V CDR1 and CDR2: SEHNR, FQNEAQ (reference sequence). Trimming left V 6 bases short and J 0 bases short, with 13 bases between. The CDR3 DNA follows: TGTGCCAGCAGGGCAACTAGGGAGAGCACAGATACGCAGTATTTT. Translated: CASRATRESTDTQYF.

This clonotype was seen more than once but under ten times. The V call is TRBV6-1, the J call TRBJ2-1, with D possibly TRBD2 on 6 matching bases. CDR3 length equals 15 residues. Germline loops: CDR1 MNHNS, CDR2 SASEGT. Trimming pared 2 bases from V and 2 bases from J, leaving 10 bases between. This CDR3 reads CASSEWGVTYNEQFF. Here the CDR3 DNA reads TGTGCCAGCAGTGAATGGGGGGTGACCTACAATGAGCAGTTCTTC.

The chain has TRBV7-2 and TRBJ2-2; D may match TRBD1 or TRBD2 (5 bases each). The CDR3 length is 14 residues. Per the germline V gene, CDR1 is SGHTA and CDR2 is FQGNSA. V dropped 3 bases and J dropped 9 bases, with 14 bases sitting between them. The CDR3 DNA reads TGTGCCAGCAGCTTCACTCGGGACGCACGGGAGCTGTTTTTT. It translates to CASSFTRDARELFF.

This clonotype has ten or more counts. V and J are TRBV27 and TRBJ2-7, with D perhaps TRBD1 (8 bases). The CDR3 has 14 amino acids. CDR1 and CDR2 (germline): MNHEY, SMNVEV (reference sequence). V was clipped by 5 bases and J by 3 bases, with 14 bases between them. This CDR3 reads CASSPGGTGYEQYF. The DNA of the CDR3 is TGTGCCAGCAGTCCCGGGGGGACAGGCTACGAGCAGTACTTC.

This rearrangement joins TRBV9 to TRBJ2-3; 11 positions match TRBD1. CDR3 length: 12 amino acids. V trimming: 3 bases; J trimming: 12 bases; junction bases outside the gene matches: 3. CDR1 is SGDLS, CDR2 YYNGEE, per germline. CDR3 sequence: CASSGTGGFQYF. In DNA, the CDR3 is TGTGCCAGCAGCGGGACAGGGGGCTTTCAGTATTTT. The variable domain in full, with the rest retrieved from reference TRBV9 and TRBJ2-3, is DSGVTQTPKHLITATGQRVTLRCSPRSGDLSVYWYQQSLDQGLQFLIQYYNGEERAKGNILERFSAQQFPDLHSELNLSSLELGDSALYFCASSGTGGFQYFGPGTRLTVL.

The rearrangement joins TRBV29-1 to TRBJ2-7; 8 nucleotides agree with TRBD1. With 7 bases clipped from V and 5 bases from J, the junction kept 13 bases outside the gene matches. CDR1 SQVTM and CDR2 ANQGSEA come from the germline V gene. The CDR3 consists of 14 residues. CDR3 in amino acids: CSARGAGGLNEQYF. In DNA form, the CDR3 reads TGCAGCGCCAGGGGGGCAGGGGGCCTCAACGAGCAGTACTTC.

This clonotype was detected only a few times. The rearrangement uses TRBV7-2 and TRBJ2-1; 9 bases align to TRBD2. CDR3 length: 14 amino acids. Per germline, CDR1 SGHTA and CDR2 FQGNSA. The V segment lost 1 base and the J segment 9 bases; nucleotides outside the gene matches: 4. Written as DNA, the CDR3 is TGTGCCAGCAGCTTAGTAGCGGGAGAGGGTGAGCAGTTCTTC. Amino acid sequence: CASSLVAGEGEQFF. Supplemented by reference TRBV7-2 and TRBJ2-1, the full variable domain reads GAGVSQSPSNKVTEKGKDVELRCDPISGHTALYWYRQSLGQGLEFLIYFQGNSAPDKSGLPSDRFSAERTGGSVSTLTIQRTQQEDSAVYLCASSLVAGEGEQFFGPGTRLTVL.

With regard to this clonotype: A much larger clone differs by one base, so this may be a read error. The rearrangement links TRBV7-7 to TRBJ2-1; D remains unclear. CDR3 length: 13 amino acids. Germline-derived CDR1 and CDR2 are SSHAT and FNYEAQ (reference sequence). The chain's CDR3 is CASRLAPENEQFF. In nucleotides, the CDR3 is TGTGCTAGCCGCTTAGCTCCGGAAAATGAGCAGTTCTTC.